This T cell receptor (beta chain) comes out of a study of CD8 T cells in Susac syndrome (dated by TCRdb to between 2018 and 2021). About the investigation overall: Whether CD8+ T cell activation and differentiation in Susac syndrome was antigen driven was tested using repertoire sequencing.

Relative to germline, V is missing 1 base and J is missing 8 bases, with 7 bases of the junction outside any gene match. The CDR3 runs 16 residues from the cysteine to the phenylalanine. Solely the CDR3 DNA is kept, with 48 bases framed from the first base. Sequences MGHRA (CDR1) and YSYEKL (CDR2) are obtained from the germline V gene. RNA was extracted using the RNeasy kit, and about 0.5 to 1 ug of the RNA was reverse transcribed with random hexamers. The immunoSEQ multiplex PCR assay, which covers 54 Vbeta and 13 Jbeta segments, was used to amplify TCR beta CDR3 regions. PCR amplification bias was corrected using a synthetic template baseline for primer optimization and computational correction. In the source study's methods: Reads were annotated to V, D and J genes according to IMGT and were analyzed with immunoSEQ Analyzer, with only productive sequences retained. To calculate clonality, Shannon entropy was normalized by log2 of the number of productive unique sequences and then subtracted from one. For each patient and control, public and private clones were evaluated among the 100 most prevalent clones. Clones were defined as Susac-specific when absent from the healthy and MS cohorts, from over a thousand published viral clones and from other ImmuneACCESS disease sequences. TCRdb trimmed public reads at Q25 via fastp, called clones via MiXCR and kept in-frame beta chains. Rows with one shared CDR3 protein collapse into an entry with the most common genes and DNA. V and J calls and clone size were set by TCRdb, not the authors. The sample table contains around 200,000 distinct CDR3 sequences; only one count was recorded for 85% to 95% of them. The leading ten clones occupy approximately 0.1% of the sample.

Concerning this clonotype: What this receptor recognizes is not known. No much larger clone exists at a distance of one base, and base qualities are not known.

High-throughput TCR beta sequencing profiled peripheral blood CD8+ and CD4+ T cells from healthy donors, Susac syndrome patients and multiple sclerosis patients. Healthy donors were included as age- and sex-matched controls. Bulk CD8+ and CD4+ T cells were purified by magnetic negative isolation, while CD8+ TEMRA cells were enriched using FACS. Blood was drawn into EDTA tubes, processed within 24 hours, and PBMCs were isolated by density gradient centrifugation. PBMCs intended for TCR sequencing were cryopreserved in liquid nitrogen and were subsequently thawed in a 37 degrees C water bath. A purity of at least 90% was achieved for sorted or isolated CD4+, CD8+ and CD8+ TEMRA cells. General conclusions and limits of the study: The TCR sequencing and HLA analysis was acknowledged to have included a relatively small number of individuals.

The clonotype originates from a human donor in good health. The V gene is TRBV4-1 and the J gene is TRBJ1-6, with 8 bases matching TRBD1. The sample comprised CD4+ T cells from PBMCs. This receptor has the CDR3 CASSQGGQGAYSPLHF. The bases read TGCGCCAGCAGCCAAGGGGGGCAGGGGGCGTATTCACCCCTCCACTTT.